The 29 T cell receptor beta chains below come from one sample, sequenced in a study of technical replicates of blood from a handful of donors. Generated by immunoSEQ multiplex PCR, the TCRdb table keeps only in-frame clones and is missing some. The sample includes about 12,000 clones, 85% to 95% of them seen just once. Sequencing used PBMCs. The receptors were sampled from a human donor in good health.

This clone was counted once. This rearrangement joins TRBV5-1 to TRBJ2-3; 7 nucleotides align to TRBD2. Trimming removed 0 bases from V and 3 bases from J; junction bases left unmatched: 4. Germline CDR1 and CDR2: SGHRS and YFSETQ. The CDR3 length is 15 residues. The CDR3 coding sequence is TGCGCCAGCAGCTTGGTGATTAGCGGGACAGATACGCAGTATTTT. The encoded protein is CASSLVISGTDTQYF.

The chain links TRBV6-1 to TRBJ2-5; TRBD1 aligns across 7 bases. The CDR3 totals 15 residues. The J segment lost 2 bases and the V segment lost 6 bases, leaving 9 bases of the junction unmatched. The germline V gene has CDR1 MNHNS and CDR2 SASEGT. This chain's CDR3 is CASSLQGQKQETQYF. The CDR3 bases are TGTGCCAGCAGCTTACAGGGACAGAAGCAAGAGACCCAGTACTTC.

This rearrangement joins TRBV5-1 to TRBJ1-5, with TRBD1 matching over 10 bases. Losses at the gene ends were 4 bases for V and 3 bases for J; bases not matched to a gene: 4. This CDR3 has 15 residues. From germline, CDR1 is SGHRS and CDR2 YFSETQ. The CDR3 DNA is TGCGCCAGCAGCACAGGGACAGGGGACAATCAGCCCCAGCATTTT. It is translated as CASSTGTGDNQPQHF.

V is TRBV29-1 and J is TRBJ2-1; perhaps TRBD2 as D (6 bases). The CDR3 length is 13 residues. Germline CDR1 SQVTM, CDR2 ANQGSEA. V dropped 6 bases and J dropped 8 bases, with 17 bases sitting between them. CDR3 sequence (DNA): TGCAGCGTCGAACCCGGGACTCGCTATGAGCAGTTCTTC. Its protein is CSVEPGTRYEQFF.

The chain uses TRBV15 and TRBJ2-5; D is possibly TRBD2 (5 bases). Germline CDR1 LNHNV, CDR2 YYDKDF (reference sequence). The CDR3 is 12 amino acids. V lost 1 base, J lost 8 bases, and 8 bases lay in between. CDR3 amino acids: CATSRAGDTQYF. The CDR3, as DNA: TGTGCCACCAGCAGAGCCGGGGATACCCAGTACTTC.

V gene TRBV7-2 combines with J gene TRBJ2-3, with TRBD2 identical over 12 bases. J was trimmed by 3 bases and V by 5 bases; bases with no gene match: 9. The CDR3 contains 17 residues. Germline CDR1 and CDR2: SGHTA and FQGNSA. The DNA for the CDR3 is TGTGCCAGCAGCAACCGACTAGCGGGAGATAGGACAGATACGCAGTATTTT. It yields the protein CASSNRLAGDRTDTQYF.

V is TRBV7-9 and J is TRBJ1-4; no reliable D call. In germline, CDR1 is SEHNR, CDR2 FQNEAQ (reference sequence). The CDR3 has 16 residues. V lost 5 bases and J lost 3, with 16 bases in between. The CDR3 reads CASSPHLGGANEKLFF. DNA of the CDR3: TGTGCCAGCAGCCCCCACCTGGGAGGTGCTAATGAAAAACTGTTTTTT. Supplemented by reference TRBV7-9 and TRBJ1-4, the full variable domain reads DTGVSQNPRHKITKRGQNVTFRCDPISEHNRLYWYRQTLGQGPEFLTYFQNEAQLEKSRLLSDRFSAERPKGSFSTLEIQRTEQGDSAMYLCASSPHLGGANEKLFFGSGTQLSVL.

The V and J genes are TRBV5-1 and TRBJ2-7; TRBD1 aligns across 9 bases. Germline CDR1 is SGHRS and CDR2 is YFSETQ. The CDR3 is 13 amino acids. After removal of 4 bases from V and 5 bases from J, the junction contained 4 bases not matched to a gene. DNA for the CDR3: TGCGCCAGCAGCACGGACAGGGGCGACGAGCAGTACTTC. Translated: CASSTDRGDEQYF.

This rearrangement joins TRBV2 to TRBJ2-2; 7 positions match TRBD1. CDR3 length: 15 amino acids. The V gene end was trimmed by 10 bases and the J gene end by 1 base; junction bases not matched to a gene: 9. Germline assignment: CDR1 SNHLY and CDR2 FYNNEI. As DNA, the CDR3 is TGTGCCACGCCCCGACAGGGCCAGAACACCGGGGAGCTGTTTTTT. This encodes CATPRQGQNTGELFF.

The chain couples TRBV5-1 to TRBJ2-1, with D unclear. In germline, CDR1 is SGHRS, CDR2 YFSETQ. V was pared by 2 bases and J by 2 bases, with 11 bases between. There are 15 residues in the CDR3. This chain's CDR3 is CASSFDGGTYNEQFF. The CDR3 bases are TGCGCCAGCAGCTTTGATGGTGGCACCTACAATGAGCAGTTCTTC.

V gene TRBV19 combines with J gene TRBJ1-5; D might be TRBD1 (6 bases). V gave up 3 bases and J gave up 6 bases, with 18 bases separating them. Germline V gene sequence: CDR1 LNHDA, CDR2 SQIVND (reference sequence). The CDR3 extends over 16 amino acids. The CDR3 bases are TGTGCCAGTAGTATCCCACCGTACAGGGATGGTCAGCCCCAGCATTTT. Its protein product is CASSIPPYRDGQPQHF.

This chain links TRBV15 with TRBJ1-4; D perhaps matches TRBD1 (6 bases). Trimming removed 0 bases from V and 4 bases from J, with 15 bases in between. Germline CDR1 reads LNHNV; CDR2 reads YYDKDF (reference sequence). CDR3 size: 17 residues. The CDR3, as DNA: TGTGCCACCAGCAGAGATAGATACAGGGCTGATAATGAAAAACTGTTTTTT. It encodes CATSRDRYRADNEKLFF. The whole variable domain, filled in from reference TRBV15 and TRBJ1-4, reads DAMVIQNPRYQVTQFGKPVTLSCSQTLNHNVMYWYQQKSSQAPKLLFHYYDKDFNNEADTPDNFQSRRPNTSFCFLDIRSPGLGDTAMYLCATSRDRYRADNEKLFFGSGTQLSVL.

V is TRBV6-1 and J is TRBJ2-1; 9 bases agree with TRBD2. V lost 5 bases to trimming and J lost 5 bases; unmatched junction nucleotides: 4. The CDR3 consists of 14 residues. Germline V gene lookup returns CDR1 MNHNS and CDR2 SASEGT. The CDR3 loop is CASSSRTSDNEQFF. For the CDR3, the DNA is TGTGCCAGCAGTTCTCGGACTAGCGACAATGAGCAGTTCTTC.

In this sample, this clone turned up once. The chain links TRBV27 to TRBJ2-7; 8 bases map to TRBD2. The CDR3 is 14 amino acids. The trim removed 3 bases at V and 0 bases at J, leaving 1 base unmatched. Germline assignment: CDR1 MNHEY and CDR2 SMNVEV (reference sequence). In DNA, the CDR3 is TGTGCCAGCAGTTTCCGGGAGGGCTCCTACGAGCAGTACTTC. This sequence encodes CASSFREGSYEQYF.

CDR3 bases: TGTGCCAGTAGTACAGGGACAGGGTGGGGTAATCAGCCCCAGCATTTT. Its protein is CASSTGTGWGNQPQHF. The chain recombines TRBV19 with TRBJ1-5; TRBD1 matches 9 bases. Looked up from germline, CDR1 is LNHDA and CDR2 is SQIVND (reference sequence). Germline trimming cut 4 bases from V and 4 bases from J; bases unmatched to any gene: 8. The CDR3 runs 16 residues.

The J gene is TRBJ1-4, the V gene TRBV29-1; D is ambiguous. The germline CDR1 and CDR2 sequences are SQVTM and ANQGSEA. Trimming stripped 4 bases from V and 5 bases from J, with 17 bases between. CDR3 length: 15 amino acids. The CDR3 protein is CSVGKGGSGNEKLFF. The CDR3 DNA sequence: TGCAGCGTTGGTAAGGGAGGTTCGGGGAATGAAAAACTGTTTTTT.

The CDR3: CASSPGLAHFNEQFF. CDR3 in DNA: TGCGCCAGCAGCCCGGGACTAGCGCACTTCAATGAGCAGTTCTTC. The chain has TRBV5-1 and TRBJ2-1; TRBD2 agrees at 10 bases. Germline values: CDR1 SGHRS, CDR2 YFSETQ. CDR3 length: 15 residues. Trimming cost V 4 bases and J 6 bases; bases outside gene matches: 7.

The V gene is TRBV6-1, the J gene TRBJ2-5, with D possibly matching TRBD1 (6 bases). V was shortened by 8 bases and J by 0 bases, with 10 bases between the two germline ends. The germline V gene encodes CDR1 MNHNS and CDR2 SASEGT. The CDR3 sequence is 13 residues long. CDR3 nucleotides: TGTGCCAGCGAGAGGGGGTACCAAGAGACCCAGTACTTC. Its protein is CASERGYQETQYF.

The V and J genes are TRBV2 and TRBJ2-7; the match to TRBD2 covers 10 bases. V lost 4 bases to trimming and J lost 9 bases; unmatched junction nucleotides: 12. From germline, CDR1 is SNHLY and CDR2 FYNNEI. The CDR3 covers 15 residues. CDR3 loop: CASSARGTSAILQYF. In DNA, the CDR3 is TGTGCCAGCAGTGCGAGGGGGACTAGCGCGATATTGCAGTACTTC.

The chain couples TRBV15 to TRBJ2-7; perhaps TRBD2 as D (6 bases). The germline V and J ends were trimmed by 0 bases and 6 bases, with 21 bases remaining between them. Germline assignment: CDR1 LNHNV and CDR2 YYDKDF (reference sequence). This CDR3 region has 17 residues. This CDR3 is CATSRDNLRERGFEQYF. In DNA form, the CDR3 reads TGTGCCACCAGCAGAGATAATCTCCGGGAGAGGGGTTTCGAGCAGTACTTC.

The chain couples TRBV6-5 to TRBJ2-7, with 7 bases aligning to TRBD1. With V trimmed by 4 bases and J by 4 bases, 10 bases remained unmatched. Germline-derived CDR1 and CDR2 are MNHEY and SVGAGI. CDR3 size: 15 residues. CDR3 protein: CASSSRDSKAYEQYF. The CDR3 DNA reads TGTGCCAGCAGTTCCCGGGACAGTAAAGCGTACGAGCAGTACTTC.

This chain links TRBV10-1 with TRBJ2-1; TRBD2 matches at 9 bases. J lost 5 bases, V lost 0 bases, and 2 bases had no gene match. This CDR3 is 15 amino acids long. Germline V gene data show CDR1 as WNHNN and CDR2 as SYGVQD (reference sequence). The CDR3 DNA reads as TGCGCCAGCAGTGAGTCTCTAGCGGGACACAATGAGCAGTTCTTC. This codes for CASSESLAGHNEQFF.

This clone showed up just once. The chain is built from TRBV4-2 and TRBJ2-3, with 13 positions matching TRBD2. Germline V gives CDR1 LGHNA, CDR2 YNFKEQ. CDR3 size: 16 residues. V gave up 4 bases and J gave up 2 bases; unmatched junction bases: 3. The CDR3 nucleotides are TGTGCCAGCAGCCGGGGGACTAGCGGGACCACAGATACGCAGTATTTT. It translates to CASSRGTSGTTDTQYF.

The rearrangement uses TRBV28 and TRBJ1-2; 7 bases line up with TRBD1. CDR3 size: 17 residues. V was pared by 5 bases and J by 5 bases, with 17 bases of the junction left unmatched. Germline V gene lookup returns CDR1 MDHEN and CDR2 SYDVKM. The CDR3 coding sequence is TGTGCCAGCAGTGGGCCGGAGGGGGCTCCCTTGGGGTATGGCTACACCTTC. This gives the protein CASSGPEGAPLGYGYTF.

The chain carries TRBV9 and TRBJ2-1; a weak D match, TRBD2 (5 bases). Germline loops: CDR1 SGDLS, CDR2 YYNGEE. V was pared by 0 bases and J by 7 bases, with 17 bases between. This CDR3 spans 16 amino acids. The CDR3 coding sequence is TGTGCCAGCAGCGTAGGTCCCAGAACTAGTAAGAATGAGCAGTTCTTC. Its translation: CASSVGPRTSKNEQFF.

The CDR3 loop reads CASGLAGGTGELFF. Here the CDR3 DNA reads TGTGCCAGCGGGCTAGCGGGAGGTACCGGGGAGCTGTTTTTT. The V gene is TRBV28, the J gene TRBJ2-2; TRBD2 matches 11 bases. CDR3 length: 14 amino acids. J gave up 5 bases and V 8 bases, and 4 bases lay outside the gene matches. The germline V gene has CDR1 MDHEN and CDR2 SYDVKM. The whole variable domain, filled in from reference TRBV28 and TRBJ2-2, reads DVKVTQSSRYLVKRTGEKVFLECVQDMDHENMFWYRQDPGLGLRLIYFSYDVKMKEKGDIPEGYSVSREKKERFSLILESASTNQTSMYLCASGLAGGTGELFFGEGSRLTVL.

The genes are TRBV27 and TRBJ2-7; 9 bases are shared with TRBD2. V dropped 6 bases and J dropped 3; count of bases not matched to a gene: 3. CDR1 and CDR2 from the germline V gene are MNHEY and SMNVEV (reference sequence). The CDR3 contains 13 residues. The CDR3 DNA is TGTGCCAGCAGGACTAGCGGAAGCTACGAGCAGTACTTC. Translating gives CASRTSGSYEQYF.

This chain joins TRBV6-1 and TRBJ2-1; perhaps TRBD2 as D (5 bases). Looked up from germline, CDR1 is MNHNS and CDR2 is SASEGT. V lost 4 bases and J 0 bases, leaving 10 bases between the germline ends. The CDR3 is made up of 15 amino acids. This chain's CDR3 is CASSGVASSYNEQFF. Written as DNA, the CDR3 is TGTGCCAGCAGTGGAGTAGCGAGCTCCTACAATGAGCAGTTCTTC.

The V call is TRBV2, the J call TRBJ1-5; D is undetermined. From germline, CDR1 is SNHLY and CDR2 FYNNEI. The V gene lost 0 bases and the J gene lost 3 bases, with 9 bases spanning the gap. The CDR3 is 15 amino acids. The CDR3 DNA follows: TGTGCCAGCAGTGAAGCGGTCGGGAACAATCAGCCCCAGCATTTT. It codes for CASSEAVGNNQPQHF.